This TCR beta chain was observed in a study of radiation and T cells in renal cell carcinoma. The data were produced by immunoSEQ multiplex PCR, yet TCRdb's version contains in-frame clones alone and is incomplete. The repertoire holds 100,000 to 150,000 clones, roughly four fifths seen once, with under 2.5% in the top ten. The germline gives CDR1 MNHEY, CDR2 SVGAGI. The CDR3 sequence is 14 residues long. The ends lost 6 bases at V and 6 bases at J; junction bases unmatched: 7. Time point meaning: blood 2 weeks post-SBRT. Specified treatment: 15 Gy SBRT to primary tumor, nephrectomy 4 weeks later. Material: blood, obtained from a patient whose treatment included radiotherapy and nephrectomy. This clonotype was sampled from an older woman with renal cell carcinoma. The chain has TRBV6-5 and TRBJ2-2, with TRBD2 matching over 7 bases. The CDR3 DNA sequence: TGTGCCAGCAGGACAGCAGGGAGGGCCGGGGAGCTGTTTTTT. This translates into CASRTAGRAGELFF.